The present T cell receptor (beta chain) was sequenced within a study of cytomegalovirus exposure and HLA in healthy donors. Study-level findings and limits: Later analysis associated a missense DCLRE1C variant with TCR beta V- and J-gene trimming. In a later analysis, productive TCRs from donors in an Asian-associated ancestry cluster reportedly carried fewer N-insertions than the cohort mean.

A word on this clone: Its antigen is not known.

When sampled, the donors appeared nominally healthy, though they likely had unrecorded immune exposures. A multiplex PCR was run with 60 Vbeta primers and 13 Jbeta primers. The data were produced by immunoSEQ multiplex PCR, yet TCRdb's version contains in-frame clones alone and is incomplete. The sample has roughly 110,000 clones; roughly 82% are singletons. The CDR3 runs to 17 residues. With 6 bases removed from V and 3 bases from J, the gap between germline ends came to 23 bases. The germline CDR1 and CDR2 sequences are SNHLY and FYNNEI. The chain links TRBV2 to TRBJ1-1, with D uncertain. Sequencing used PBMCs. The source is a man over 45 in good health and CMV-seronegative. The CDR3: CASSLSRESPGDTEAFF. The DNA of the CDR3 is TGTGCCAGCAGCCTATCCCGGGAGTCCCCCGGAGACACTGAAGCTTTCTTT.